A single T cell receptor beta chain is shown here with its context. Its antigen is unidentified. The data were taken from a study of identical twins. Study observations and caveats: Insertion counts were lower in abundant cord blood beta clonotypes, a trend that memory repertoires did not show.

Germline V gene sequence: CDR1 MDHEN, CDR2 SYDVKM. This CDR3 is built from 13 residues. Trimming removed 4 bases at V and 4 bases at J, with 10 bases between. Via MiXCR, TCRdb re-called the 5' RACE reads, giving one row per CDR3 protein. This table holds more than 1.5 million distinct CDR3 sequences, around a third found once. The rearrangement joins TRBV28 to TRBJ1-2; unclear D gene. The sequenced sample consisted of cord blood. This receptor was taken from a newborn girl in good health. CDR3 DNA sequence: TGTGCCAGCAGTTCTCCGTCCGCCTATGGCTACACCTTC. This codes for CASSSPSAYGYTF.